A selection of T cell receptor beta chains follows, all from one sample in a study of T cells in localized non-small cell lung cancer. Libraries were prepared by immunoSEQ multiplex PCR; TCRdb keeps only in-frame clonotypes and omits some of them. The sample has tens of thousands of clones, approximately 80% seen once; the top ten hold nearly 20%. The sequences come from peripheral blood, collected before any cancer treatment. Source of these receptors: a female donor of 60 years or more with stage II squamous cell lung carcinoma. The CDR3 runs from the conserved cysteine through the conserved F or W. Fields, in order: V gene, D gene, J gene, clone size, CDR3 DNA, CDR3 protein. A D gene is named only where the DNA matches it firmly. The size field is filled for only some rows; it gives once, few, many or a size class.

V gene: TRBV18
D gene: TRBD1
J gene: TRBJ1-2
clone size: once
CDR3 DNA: TGTGCCAGCTCACCAGGACAGGGGGAAGTCTATGGCTACACCTTC
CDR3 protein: CASSPGQGEVYGYTF

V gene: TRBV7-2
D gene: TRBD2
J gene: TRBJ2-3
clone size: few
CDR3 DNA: TGTGCCAGCAGCTTAGTACCTAGCGGGGGGGGAGCGGATACGCAGTATTTT
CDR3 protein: CASSLVPSGGGADTQYF

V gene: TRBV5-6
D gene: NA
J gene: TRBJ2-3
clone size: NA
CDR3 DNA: TGTGCCAGCAGCACCACAGATACGCAGTATTTT
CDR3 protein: CASSTTDTQYF

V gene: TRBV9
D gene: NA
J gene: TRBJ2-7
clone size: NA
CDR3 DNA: TGTGCCAGCAGTTGGGGGCAAAACTACGAGCAGTACTTC
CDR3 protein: CASSWGQNYEQYF

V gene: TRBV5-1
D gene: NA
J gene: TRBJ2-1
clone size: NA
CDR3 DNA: TGCGCCAGCAGCGTGTACAATGAGCAGTTCTTC
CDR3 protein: CASSVYNEQFF

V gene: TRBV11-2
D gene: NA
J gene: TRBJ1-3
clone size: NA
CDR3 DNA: TGTGCCAGCAGCCCAGGGACTCTGCTTGGAAACACCATATATTTT
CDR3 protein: CASSPGTLLGNTIYF

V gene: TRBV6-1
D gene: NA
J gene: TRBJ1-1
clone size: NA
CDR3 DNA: TGTGCCAGCAGTGAAAGGAACACTGAAGCTTTCTTT
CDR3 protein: CASSERNTEAFF

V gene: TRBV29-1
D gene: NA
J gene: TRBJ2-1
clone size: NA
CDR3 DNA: TGCAGCGTTGGCACAACCTACAATGAGCAGTTCTTC
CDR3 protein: CSVGTTYNEQFF

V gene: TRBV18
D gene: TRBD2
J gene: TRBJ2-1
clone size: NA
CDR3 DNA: TGTGCCAGCTCACCAGGGCTAGCGGGGGGCAATGAGCAGTTCTTC
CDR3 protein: CASSPGLAGGNEQFF

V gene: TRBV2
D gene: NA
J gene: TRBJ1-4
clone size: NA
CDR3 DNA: TGTGCCAGCAGTGAACGGGGACGTAATGAAAAACTGTTTTTT
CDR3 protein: CASSERGRNEKLFF

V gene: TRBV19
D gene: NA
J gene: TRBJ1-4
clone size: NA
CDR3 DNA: TGTGCCAGTAGTATAGTAACTAATGAAAAACTGTTTTTT
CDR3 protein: CASSIVTNEKLFF

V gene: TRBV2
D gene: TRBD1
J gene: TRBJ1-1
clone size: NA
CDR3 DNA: TGTGCCAGCAGTGAAAGGACAGGCGGTTCTGAAGCTTTCTTT
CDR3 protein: CASSERTGGSEAFF

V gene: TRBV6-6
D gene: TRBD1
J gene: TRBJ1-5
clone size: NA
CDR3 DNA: TGTGCCAGCAGCGACAGGGGTCGTCAGCCCCAGCATTTT
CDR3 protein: CASSDRGRQPQHF

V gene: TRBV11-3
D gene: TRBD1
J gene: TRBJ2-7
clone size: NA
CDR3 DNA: TGTGCCAGCAGCAGGGGACAGGACTCCTACGAGCAGTACTTC
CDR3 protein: CASSRGQDSYEQYF

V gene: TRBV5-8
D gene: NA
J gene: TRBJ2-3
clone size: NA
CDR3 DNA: TGTGCCAGCAGCGTTAGATTCACAGATACGCAGTATTTT
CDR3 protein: CASSVRFTDTQYF

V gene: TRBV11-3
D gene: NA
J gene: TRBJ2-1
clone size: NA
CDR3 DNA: TGTGCCAGCACCCAAGGTGGGGCAGGGGACAATGAGCAGTTCTTC
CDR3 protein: CASTQGGAGDNEQFF

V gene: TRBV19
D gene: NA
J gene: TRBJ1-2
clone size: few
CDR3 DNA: TGTGCCAGTAAAGAGGGGGTGCATGGCTACACCTTC
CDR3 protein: CASKEGVHGYTF

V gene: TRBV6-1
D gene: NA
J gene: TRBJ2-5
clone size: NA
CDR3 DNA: NA
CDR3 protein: CASSSSGLAGETQYF

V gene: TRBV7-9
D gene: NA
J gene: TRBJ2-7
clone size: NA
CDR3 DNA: TGTGCCAGCAGCTCCGCCGGGGAGAGAAACGAGCAGTACTTC
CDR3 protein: CASSSAGERNEQYF

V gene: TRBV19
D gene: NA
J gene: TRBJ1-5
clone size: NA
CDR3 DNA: TGTGCCAGTAGTATAGAGGGGGGGAGGGCTCAGCCCCAGCATTTT
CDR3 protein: CASSIEGGRAQPQHF

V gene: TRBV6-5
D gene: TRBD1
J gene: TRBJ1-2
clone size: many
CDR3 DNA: TGTGCCAGCGGGGACAGGGAAAGTTTTTACTATGGCTACACCTTC
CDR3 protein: CASGDRESFYYGYTF

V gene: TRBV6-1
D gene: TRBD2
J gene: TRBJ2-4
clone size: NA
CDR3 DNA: TGTGCCAGCAGTGAAGCCGGGGCTAGCGGGGGCTACAAAAACATTCAGTACTTC
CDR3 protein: CASSEAGASGGYKNIQYF

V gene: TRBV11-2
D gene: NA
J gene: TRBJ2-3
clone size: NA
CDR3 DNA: TGTGCCAGCAGCTTAGAAGGGGCAGGGGCAGATACGCAGTATTTT
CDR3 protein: CASSLEGAGADTQYF

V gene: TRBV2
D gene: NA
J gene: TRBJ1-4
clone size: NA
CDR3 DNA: TGTGCCAGCGTAGTACAACCAACTAATGAAAAACTGTTTTTT
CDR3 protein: CASVVQPTNEKLFF

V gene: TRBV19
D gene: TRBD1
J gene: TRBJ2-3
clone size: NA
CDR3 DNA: TGTGCCAGTAGTACTCCGGGCTACAGGGGAGATACGCAGTATTTT
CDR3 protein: CASSTPGYRGDTQYF

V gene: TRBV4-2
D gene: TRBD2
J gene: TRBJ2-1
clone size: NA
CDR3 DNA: TGTGCCAGCAGCCAAGATCGGATCAGCGGGGGGGCCGATAATGAGCAGTTCTTC
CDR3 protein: CASSQDRISGGADNEQFF

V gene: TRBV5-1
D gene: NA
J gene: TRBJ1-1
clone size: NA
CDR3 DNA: TGCGCCAGCAGCTTGGCCGGGATGAACACTGAAGCTTTCTTT
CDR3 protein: CASSLAGMNTEAFF

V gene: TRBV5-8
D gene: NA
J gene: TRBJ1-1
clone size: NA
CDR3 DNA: TGTGCCAGCAGCTTGGAGGGAAGAATAGTGGCTGGAGCTTTCTTT
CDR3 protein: CASSLEGRIVAGAFF

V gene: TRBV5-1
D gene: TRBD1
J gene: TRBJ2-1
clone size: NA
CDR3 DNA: TGCGCCAGCAGCTCGACAGGGAGCTCCTACAATGAGCAGTTCTTC
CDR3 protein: CASSSTGSSYNEQFF

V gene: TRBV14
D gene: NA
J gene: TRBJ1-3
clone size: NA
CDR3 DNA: TGTGCCAGCAGCCAACAACAGGTGTCTGGAAACACCATATATTTT
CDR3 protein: CASSQQQVSGNTIYF

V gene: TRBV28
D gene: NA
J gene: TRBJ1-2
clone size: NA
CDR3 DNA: TGTGTTGTGGGGCCATTGAGTGGCTACACCTTC
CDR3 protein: CVVGPLSGYTF

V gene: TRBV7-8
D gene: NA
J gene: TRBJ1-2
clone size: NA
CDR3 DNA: TGTGCCAGCAGCTTAGTCGGCGGAAACTATGGCTACACCTTC
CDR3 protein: CASSLVGGNYGYTF

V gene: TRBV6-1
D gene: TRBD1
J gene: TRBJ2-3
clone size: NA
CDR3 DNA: TGTGCCAGCTTACCGGGACAGGGGAAGACAGATACGCAGTATTTT
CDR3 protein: CASLPGQGKTDTQYF